These 9 T cell receptor beta chains were all obtained from the same sample, sequenced in a study of cytomegalovirus exposure and HLA in healthy donors. 60 Vbeta and 13 Jbeta primers were used in PCR. The table came from immunoSEQ multiplex PCR; TCRdb's copy has only in-frame clones and leaves some out. Here the sample spans 170,000 or so clones, less than 80% being singletons. The sequenced material came from PBMCs. The receptors were gathered from a woman in her 40s in good health and CMV-seronegative.

The chain combines TRBV13 with TRBJ2-1; 8 nucleotides agree with TRBD2. After removal of 4 bases from V and 6 bases from J, the junction contained 8 bases not matched to a gene. The CDR3 spans 15 residues. CDR1 PRHDT and CDR2 FYEKMQ come from the germline V gene (reference sequence). The CDR3 loop is CASSSGLAAPNEQFF. The CDR3 coding sequence is TGTGCCAGCAGCTCCGGACTAGCCGCCCCCAATGAGCAGTTCTTC.

The chain joins TRBV5-1 to TRBJ1-1, with D tentatively TRBD1 (5 bases). V lost 5 bases and J lost 5, with 13 bases in between. In germline, CDR1 is SGHRS, CDR2 YFSETQ. CDR3 length equals 13 residues. In DNA, the CDR3 is TGCGCCAGCAGTTTTCCCGGGGGAACTGAAGCTTTCTTT. Amino acid sequence: CASSFPGGTEAFF.

V gene TRBV5-4 combines with J gene TRBJ2-2, with 8 bases matching TRBD2. The CDR3 spans 14 residues. Germline V gene data show CDR1 as SGHNT and CDR2 as YYREEE (reference sequence). J lost 7 bases, V lost 5 bases, and 7 bases had no gene match. DNA of the CDR3: TGTGCCAGCAGTCGGGGGGGACTGGGCGGGGAGCTGTTTTTT. Translation gives CASSRGGLGGELFF.

This sequence joins TRBV7-2 and TRBJ2-7; D is possibly TRBD2 (6 bases). The CDR3 is 14 amino acids. Trimming cost V 4 bases and J 2 bases, with 12 bases left between them. Looked up from germline, CDR1 is SGHTA and CDR2 is FQGNSA. DNA for the CDR3: TGTGCCAGCAGCTGGGGACTGTTAGCCTACGAGCAGTACTTC. Translation gives CASSWGLLAYEQYF.

The rearrangement uses TRBV27 and TRBJ1-1, with a possible D match to TRBD1 (6 bases). CDR1 is MNHEY and CDR2 is SMNVEV in the germline V gene (reference sequence). The CDR3 covers 14 residues. V lost 4 bases and J lost 4, with 13 bases in between. In nucleotides, the CDR3 is TGTGCCAGCAGTTCCCGGACAGTGGGCACTGAAGCTTTCTTT. It specifies CASSSRTVGTEAFF.

This chain joins TRBV12-5 and TRBJ2-5; D perhaps matches TRBD2 (6 bases). V lost 2 bases, J lost 5 bases, and 9 bases lay in between. The germline V gene has CDR1 LGHNT and CDR2 FRNRAP. This CDR3 region has 13 residues. CDR3 region: CASGLSGVETQYF. The CDR3 DNA is TGTGCTAGTGGTTTGTCGGGAGTGGAGACCCAGTACTTC.

J is TRBJ2-2 and V is TRBV27, with 7 bases identical to TRBD2. Germline lookup yields CDR1 MNHEY and CDR2 SMNVEV (reference sequence). With V trimmed by 5 bases and J by 6 bases, 9 bases remained unmatched. The CDR3 runs 15 residues. The DNA of the CDR3 is TGTGCCAGCAGTCCCGGCCGCGGGAGACCCGGGGAGCTGTTTTTT. As protein: CASSPGRGRPGELFF.

This clone was counted between two and nine times. This chain connects TRBV6-1 to TRBJ1-1; TRBD1 matches 8 bases. This CDR3 is built from 15 residues. Per germline, CDR1 MNHNS and CDR2 SASEGT. The V gene end was trimmed by 4 bases and the J gene end by 0 bases; junction bases not matched to a gene: 4. The CDR3 region is CASSVDRAMNTEAFF. CDR3 coding DNA: TGTGCCAGCAGTGTGGACAGGGCCATGAACACTGAAGCTTTCTTT.

V usage is TRBV4-2 and J usage is TRBJ2-5; 14 nucleotides match TRBD2. V was clipped by 1 base and J by 5 bases; unmatched bases: 12. In germline, CDR1 is LGHNA, CDR2 YNFKEQ. The CDR3 covers 19 residues. For the CDR3, the DNA is TGTGCCAGCAGCCAAGGGGTGGGGACTAGCGGGAGTTATTGGGAGACCCAGTACTTC. Residues: CASSQGVGTSGSYWETQYF.